These 6 T cell receptor beta chains came from one sample sequenced in a study of tumor-infiltrating lymphocytes in localized non-small cell lung cancer. The data were produced by immunoSEQ multiplex PCR, yet TCRdb's version contains in-frame clones alone and is incomplete. Found here are around 7,000 clones, roughly four fifths of them singletons; the top ten hold roughly 15%. Sequencing used uninvolved lung tissue not adjacent to the tumor. All receptors come from a human donor with non-small cell lung cancer.

The V and J genes are TRBV15 and TRBJ2-3; tentatively, D is TRBD1 (5 bases). Germline lookup yields CDR1 LNHNV and CDR2 YYDKDF (reference sequence). The ends were cut back, 8 bases at V and 0 bases at J, with 12 bases in the middle. The CDR3 consists of 14 residues. CDR3 sequence (DNA): TGTGCCACCTCAACAGGCCCTAGCACAGATACGCAGTATTTT. Translating it yields CATSTGPSTDTQYF.

This chain links TRBV28 with TRBJ2-3; 8 bases line up with TRBD2. With 7 bases clipped from V and 1 base from J, the junction kept 4 bases outside the gene matches. Germline V gene lookup returns CDR1 MDHEN and CDR2 SYDVKM. The CDR3 has 14 amino acids. The CDR3 loop reads CASKRRGGTDTQYF. CDR3 DNA: TGTGCCAGCAAAAGGCGGGGGGGCACAGATACGCAGTATTTT.

The chain is built from TRBV19 and TRBJ1-1; D gene uncertain. V lost 5 bases and J 10 bases, leaving 14 bases between the germline ends. CDR3 length: 12 amino acids. Germline CDR1 and CDR2: LNHDA and SQIVND (reference sequence). For the CDR3, the DNA is TGTGCCAGTAGTCCCACAGCCGGTGTAGCTTTCTTT. It specifies CASSPTAGVAFF.

This chain connects TRBV6-6 to TRBJ1-2; D unresolved. Germline CDR1 is MNHNY and CDR2 is SVGAGI (reference sequence). This CDR3 is 14 amino acids long. V lost 4 bases and J lost 3, with 12 bases in between. The CDR3 here is CASSSLVGDYGYTF. CDR3 bases: TGTGCCAGCAGTTCCCTTGTTGGGGACTATGGCTACACCTTC.

This CDR3 reads CASSLDGTDTQYF. CDR3 bases: TGTGCCAGCAGCTTAGATGGCACAGATACGCAGTATTTT. The V gene is TRBV7-3, the J gene TRBJ2-3; no clear D gene. The CDR3 totals 13 residues. V was shortened by 2 bases and J by 1 base, with 4 bases between the two germline ends. From germline, CDR1 is SGHTA and CDR2 FQGTGA.

J is TRBJ2-5 and V is TRBV20-1, with D hard to call. The germline V and J ends were trimmed by 2 bases and 8 bases, with 9 bases remaining between them. CDR1 is DFQATT, CDR2 SNEGSKA, per germline (reference sequence). The CDR3 contains 11 residues. The CDR3 bases are TGCAGTGCTAGATTATCCAACACCCAGTACTTC. Its translation: CSARLSNTQYF.